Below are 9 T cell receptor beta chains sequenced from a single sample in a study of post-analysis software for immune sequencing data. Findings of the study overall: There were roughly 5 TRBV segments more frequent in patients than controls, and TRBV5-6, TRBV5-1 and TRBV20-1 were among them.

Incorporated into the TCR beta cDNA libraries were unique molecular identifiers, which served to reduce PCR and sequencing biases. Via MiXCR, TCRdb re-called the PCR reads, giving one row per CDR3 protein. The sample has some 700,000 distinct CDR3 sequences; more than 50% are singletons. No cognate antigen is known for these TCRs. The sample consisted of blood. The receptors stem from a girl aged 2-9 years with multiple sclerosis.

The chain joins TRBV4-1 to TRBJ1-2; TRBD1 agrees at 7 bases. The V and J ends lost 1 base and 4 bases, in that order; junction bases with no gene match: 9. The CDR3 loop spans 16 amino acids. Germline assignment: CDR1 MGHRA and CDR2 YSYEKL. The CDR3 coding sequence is TGCGCCAGCAGCCAAGGGGGGACAGTCTTGACCTATGGCTACACCTTC. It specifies CASSQGGTVLTYGYTF.

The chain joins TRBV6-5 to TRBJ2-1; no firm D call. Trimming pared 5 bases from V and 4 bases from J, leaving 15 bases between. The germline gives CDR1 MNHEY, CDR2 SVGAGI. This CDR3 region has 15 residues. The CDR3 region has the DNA TGTGCCAGCAGTCTCGAGGTAGCTGGATACAATGAGCAGTTCTTC. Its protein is CASSLEVAGYNEQFF.

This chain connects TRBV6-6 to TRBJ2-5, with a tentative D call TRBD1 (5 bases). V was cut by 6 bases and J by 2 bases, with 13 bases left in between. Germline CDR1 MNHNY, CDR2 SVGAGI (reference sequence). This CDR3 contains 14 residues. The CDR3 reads CASRFRQGQETQYF. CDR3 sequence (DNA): TGTGCCAGCAGGTTTAGGCAGGGACAAGAGACCCAGTACTTC.

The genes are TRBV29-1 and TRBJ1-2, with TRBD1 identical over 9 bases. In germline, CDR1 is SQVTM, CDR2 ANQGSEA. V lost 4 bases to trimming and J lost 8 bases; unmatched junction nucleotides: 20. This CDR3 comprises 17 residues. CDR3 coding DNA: TGCAGCGTTGTTCTTTACGAGTCCAGGACAGGGGTCTACGGCTACACCTTC. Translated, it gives CSVVLYESRTGVYGYTF.

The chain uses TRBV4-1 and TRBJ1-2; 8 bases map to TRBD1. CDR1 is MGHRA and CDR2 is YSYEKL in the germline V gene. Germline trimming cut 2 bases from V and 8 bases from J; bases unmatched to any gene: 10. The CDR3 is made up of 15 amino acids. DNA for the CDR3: TGCGCCAGCAGCCAAAACCGTGACAGGGGTCGGGGCTACACCTTC. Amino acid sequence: CASSQNRDRGRGYTF.

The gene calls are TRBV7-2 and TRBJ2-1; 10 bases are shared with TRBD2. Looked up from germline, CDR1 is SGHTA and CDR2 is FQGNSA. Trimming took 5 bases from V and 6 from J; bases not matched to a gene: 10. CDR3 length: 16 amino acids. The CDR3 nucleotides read TGTGCCAGCAGCCCCCAGTGGGCTAGCGGGAGCAATGAGCAGTTCTTC. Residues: CASSPQWASGSNEQFF.

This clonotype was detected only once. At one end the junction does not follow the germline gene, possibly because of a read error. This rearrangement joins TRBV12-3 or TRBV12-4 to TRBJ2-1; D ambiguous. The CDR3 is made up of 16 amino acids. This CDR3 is CANSQGLSISYNEQFF. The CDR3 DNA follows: TGTGCCAACAGTCAAGGGCTGTCTATCTCCTACAATGAGCAGTTCTTC.

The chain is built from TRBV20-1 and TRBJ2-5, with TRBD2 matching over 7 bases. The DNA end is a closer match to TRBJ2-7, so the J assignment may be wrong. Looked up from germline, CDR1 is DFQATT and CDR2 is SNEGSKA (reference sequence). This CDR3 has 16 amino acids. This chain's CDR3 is CSASTTPSGSLYEQYF. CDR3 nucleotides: TGCAGTGCTAGCACCACCCCTAGCGGTTCCCTCTACGAGCAGTACTTC.

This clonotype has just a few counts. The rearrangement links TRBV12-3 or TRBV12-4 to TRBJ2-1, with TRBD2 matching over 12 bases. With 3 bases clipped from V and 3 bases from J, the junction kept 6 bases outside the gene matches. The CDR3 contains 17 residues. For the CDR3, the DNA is TGTGCCAGCAGTTTGTCTAGCGGGGGGGCAGGCTACAATGAGCAGTTCTTC. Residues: CASSLSSGGAGYNEQFF.